Listed here are 13 T cell receptor beta chains from one sample, sequenced in a study of blood T cell repertoires in COVID-19. The table came from immunoSEQ multiplex PCR; TCRdb's copy has only in-frame clones and leaves some out. Among more than 100,000 clones, 70% to 90% were seen once, and the ten largest hold around 3.5%. Sample: peripheral blood. The receptors here all came from a human donor in a cohort sampled during active COVID-19.

CDR3 amino acids: CASSFQTTVAEAFF. CDR3 bases: TGTGCCAGTAGCTTCCAGACTACGGTCGCTGAAGCTTTCTTT. The chain couples TRBV19 to TRBJ1-1; D remains ambiguous. Germline loops: CDR1 LNHDA, CDR2 SQIVND (reference sequence). With 6 bases removed from V and 6 bases from J, the gap between germline ends came to 17 bases. The CDR3 totals 14 residues.

The CDR3 coding sequence is TGTGCCAGCAGTTACCAGGGGCTTGGTGAAAAACTGTTTTTT. This gives the protein CASSYQGLGEKLFF. The V and J genes are TRBV6-5 and TRBJ1-4, with TRBD1 as a possible D gene (6 bases). V lost 2 bases and J 7 bases, leaving 11 bases between the germline ends. The CDR3 loop spans 14 amino acids. Germline V gene data show CDR1 as MNHEY and CDR2 as SVGAGI.

This chain links TRBV9 with TRBJ1-2, with 7 bases lining up with TRBD1. This CDR3 region has 15 residues. Trimming cost V 4 bases and J 1 base; bases outside gene matches: 7. Germline CDR1 reads SGDLS; CDR2 reads YYNGEE. This chain's CDR3 is CASSPGGSFNYGYTF. The CDR3 nucleotides are TGTGCCAGCAGCCCAGGGGGAAGCTTTAACTATGGCTACACCTTC.

This clone was counted a few times. The rearrangement uses TRBV4-3 and TRBJ2-2; the D gene is possibly TRBD2 (6 bases). The CDR3 contains 14 residues. Deletions cut 4 bases from V and 6 bases from J, with 12 bases between. The germline V gene encodes CDR1 LGHNA and CDR2 YSLEER. The CDR3 DNA follows: TGCGCCAGCAGCCCCTTGTCTAGCGCCGGGGAGCTGTTTTTT. Its translation: CASSPLSSAGELFF.

The chain recombines TRBV3-1 (or the pseudogene TRBV3-2) with TRBJ1-5; unclear D gene. CDR3 length: 13 residues. The germline V gene has CDR1 LGHDT and CDR2 YNNKEL (reference sequence). Trimming took 0 bases from V and 5 from J, leaving 5 bases between them. The CDR3 nucleotides read TGTGCCAGCAGCCAAGATCAGGATCAGCCCCAGCATTTT. Amino acid sequence: CASSQDQDQPQHF.

Turning to this clone: The junction shows a germline mismatch at one end, possibly a read error. The V and J genes are TRBV5-1 and TRBJ2-7, with 8 bases aligning to TRBD2. CDR1 is SGHRS, CDR2 YFSETQ, per germline. CDR3 length equals 16 residues. In DNA form, the CDR3 reads TGCGCCACCAGCCCGGGGGGGGGACTAGAATACTACGAGCAGTACTTC. Residues: CATSPGGGLEYYEQYF.

This clone was seen only once. The CDR3 DNA sequence: TGTGCCAGCAGCTTACCGGGACTAGCGGGGGGGTCACAAGAGACCCAGTACTTC. Translated, it gives CASSLPGLAGGSQETQYF. V usage is TRBV7-9 and J usage is TRBJ2-5; 16 bases agree with TRBD2. The V gene's germline CDR1 is SEHNR and CDR2 FQNEAQ (reference sequence). CDR3 length: 18 amino acids. J gave up 2 bases and V 2 bases, and 5 bases lay outside the gene matches.

The chain has TRBV7-8 and TRBJ2-7, with TRBD1 matching 10 bases. V shed 4 bases and J 0 bases; nucleotides not matched to a gene: 12. CDR1 and CDR2 from the germline V gene are SGHVS and FQNEAQ. This CDR3 has 18 amino acids. This CDR3 is CASSSTGTGAIPSYEQYF. The CDR3, as DNA: TGTGCCAGCAGCTCAACCGGGACAGGGGCCATTCCCTCCTACGAGCAGTACTTC.

The chain uses TRBV4-1 and TRBJ2-7, with D possibly TRBD2 on 6 matching bases. The V gene's germline CDR1 is MGHRA and CDR2 YSYEKL. The CDR3 loop spans 14 amino acids. Trimming left V 4 bases short and J 7 bases short, with 17 bases between. The CDR3 nucleotides are TGCGCCAGCAGCCGACGGGACTCCCCGGGGGAGCAGTACTTC. It translates to CASSRRDSPGEQYF.

This sequence joins TRBV7-2 and TRBJ2-3; unclear D gene. The CDR3 contains 12 residues. V lost 4 bases, J lost 4 bases, and 6 bases lay in between. Germline CDR1 is SGHTA and CDR2 is FQGNSA. The CDR3 DNA reads TGTGCCAGCAGCTCCCCCGCAGATACGCAGTATTTT. The encoded protein is CASSSPADTQYF.

V is TRBV9 and J is TRBJ2-4, with D possibly TRBD2 on 6 matching bases. From germline, CDR1 is SGDLS and CDR2 YYNGEE. V lost 3 bases and J lost 0, with 10 bases in between. This CDR3 is built from 15 residues. For the CDR3, the DNA is TGTGCCAGCAGCGGACAAGCGGGAGCCAAAAACATTCAGTACTTC. Translating it yields CASSGQAGAKNIQYF.

The J gene is TRBJ1-2, the V gene TRBV6-5; a weak D match, TRBD1 (6 bases). Germline V lookup: CDR1 MNHEY, CDR2 SVGAGI. The V gene lost 2 bases and the J gene lost 7 bases, with 17 bases spanning the gap. CDR3 size: 15 residues. The CDR3 DNA sequence: TGTGCCAGCAGTTACGCCGACACCCGGGGGGCTGGCTACACCTTC. Encoded protein: CASSYADTRGAGYTF.

This chain connects TRBV11-1 to TRBJ2-6, with a weak D call TRBD1 (5 bases). Per germline, CDR1 SGHAT and CDR2 FQDESV (reference sequence). The CDR3 runs to 14 residues. The ends were cut back, 6 bases at V and 4 bases at J, with 10 bases in the middle. The CDR3 DNA is TGTGCCAGCAGGCACAGGACGGGGGCCAACGTCCTGACTTTC. Translated, it gives CASRHRTGANVLTF.